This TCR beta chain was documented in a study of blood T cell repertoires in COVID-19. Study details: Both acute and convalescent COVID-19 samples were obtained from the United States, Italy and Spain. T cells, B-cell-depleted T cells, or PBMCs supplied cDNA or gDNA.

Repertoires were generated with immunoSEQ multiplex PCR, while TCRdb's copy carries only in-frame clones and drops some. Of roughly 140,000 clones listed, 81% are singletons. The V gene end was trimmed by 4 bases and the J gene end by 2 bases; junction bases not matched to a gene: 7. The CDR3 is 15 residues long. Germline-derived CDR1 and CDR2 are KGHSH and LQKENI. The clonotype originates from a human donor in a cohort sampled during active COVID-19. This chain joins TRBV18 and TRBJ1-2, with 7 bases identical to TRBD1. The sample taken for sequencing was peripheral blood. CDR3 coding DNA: TGTGCCAGCTCACGTAACCAGGGGGAAAACTATGGCTACACCTTC. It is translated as CASSRNQGENYGYTF.